Sequencing of this TCR beta chain was carried out in a study of blood T cell repertoires in COVID-19. Study-wide context: The United States, Italy and Spain were the sources of the acute and convalescent COVID-19 samples.

This clone was observed once. Germline V gene sequence: CDR1 LNHNV, CDR2 YYDKDF (reference sequence). Trimming removed 1 base from V and 5 bases from J, with 14 bases in between. The CDR3 is made up of 16 amino acids. How the authors handled the data: Amplified reference gene primers provided the basis for estimating nucleated cell counts. Only in-frame clones appear in the TCRdb table, and some are missing; sequencing was by immunoSEQ multiplex PCR. V, J and clone size derive from that table, while D and trimming were established from the DNA sequence. The sample lists around 370,000 clones; 90% to 95% were seen once.

V gene TRBV15 combines with J gene TRBJ1-4, with D possibly matching TRBD1 (6 bases). The sequence was obtained from a woman aged 18 to 35 who had recovered from COVID-19. The sequenced material came from peripheral blood. CDR3 loop: CATSRGAGVGNEKLFF. In DNA form, the CDR3 reads TGTGCCACCAGCAGAGGGGCAGGGGTAGGGAATGAAAAACTGTTTTTT.